This T cell receptor beta chain was observed in a study of shared clonotypes between healthy human individuals. Study results and caveats: Generally, estimated richness proved larger in naive subsets than it did in memory subsets.

Only a few counts were recorded for this clone. Its antigen is unidentified. TCRdb's copy holds only in-frame clones and misses some; the assay was immunoSEQ multiplex PCR. Here the sample spans over 1.4 million clones, around 95% being singletons. Sequences were obtained from naive CD4+ T cells sorted from blood. Subset of the sample: CD45RA+ positively selected. The clonotype comes from a man under 40 in good health.

The CDR3 sequence is CSLKGLAGGDEQFF. The CDR3 DNA is TGCAGCCTCAAGGGACTAGCGGGGGGAGATGAGCAGTTCTTC. The chain is built from TRBV29-1 and TRBJ2-1, with 15 bases identical to TRBD2. Germline V gives CDR1 SQVTM, CDR2 ANQGSEA. Trimming removed 8 bases from V and 8 bases from J; junction bases left unmatched: 7. CDR3 length: 14 amino acids.